This entry lists 27 T cell receptor beta chains sequenced from one sample in a study of regulatory T cells in long-lasting Graves disease. As for time point: persistent/refractory GD, antithyroid drugs over 5 years with positive TRAb. PBMC RNA was the source of the TCR library. With iRepertoire HTBI primers and Arm-PCR of CDR3 regions, TCR beta libraries were built. A single record per CDR3 protein comes from TCRdb applying MiXCR to the multiplex PCR reads. The sample contains around 400,000 distinct CDR3 sequences, roughly 23% of which appear only once. The input for sequencing was peripheral blood mononuclear cells (PBMCs), taken when the disease was refractory, from a patient treated with antithyroid drugs. These receptor sequences come from a woman aged 35 to 49 with Graves disease.

On this clonotype: A read error may explain this, as a much larger clone is one base away. This sequence joins TRBV27 and TRBJ2-5, with TRBD2 identical over 7 bases. This CDR3 comprises 17 residues. V trimming: 3 bases; J trimming: 4 bases; junction bases outside the gene matches: 14. From germline, CDR1 is MNHEY and CDR2 SMNVEV (reference sequence). CDR3 region: CASSFLGLVGGGETQYF. In DNA, the CDR3 is TGTGCCAGCAGTTTTCTCGGACTAGTGGGAGGCGGAGAGACCCAGTACTTC.

This clonotype came up many times. The CDR3, as DNA: TGTGCCAGCTTTCCCGGACTAGCGGGAGAGGAGGAGCTGTTTTTT. Translated: CASFPGLAGEEELFF. This chain uses TRBV7-9 with TRBJ2-2; 13 bases fit TRBD2. Losses at the gene ends were 8 bases for V and 10 bases for J; bases not matched to a gene: 10. There are 15 residues in the CDR3. In germline, CDR1 is SEHNR, CDR2 FQNEAQ (reference sequence).

This clonotype was detected ten times or more. V and J are TRBV29-1 and TRBJ1-1, with TRBD1 identical over 11 bases. With 7 bases clipped from V and 5 bases from J, the junction kept 6 bases outside the gene matches. The CDR3 is 13 residues long. The germline V gene encodes CDR1 SQVTM and CDR2 ANQGSEA. The CDR3 sequence is CSASGQGGTEAFF. CDR3 DNA sequence: TGCAGCGCCTCGGGACAGGGGGGAACTGAAGCTTTCTTT.

This clonotype appeared many times. The chain employs TRBV28 and TRBJ2-7; 9 bases are a match to TRBD2. V shed 3 bases and J 4 bases; nucleotides not matched to a gene: 10. This CDR3 comprises 16 residues. Germline V lookup: CDR1 MDHEN, CDR2 SYDVKM. The CDR3 protein is CASSLGGSGRKYEQYF. The DNA of the CDR3 is TGTGCCAGCAGTTTGGGGGGTAGCGGGAGAAAGTACGAGCAGTACTTC.

This clonotype was observed at least ten times. The chain carries TRBV13 and TRBJ2-7, with D uncertain. Germline CDR1 and CDR2: PRHDT and FYEKMQ (reference sequence). There are 15 residues in the CDR3. V was cut by 5 bases and J by 3 bases, with 17 bases left in between. CDR3 sequence (DNA): TGTGCCAGCAGCCCCCAAACGGGCAAGAGCTACGAGCAGTACTTC. Translating it yields CASSPQTGKSYEQYF.

A remark on this clonotype: A much larger clonotype is one base distant, so this may be a read error. The V and J genes are TRBV28 and TRBJ1-3; no clear D. Germline loops: CDR1 MDHEN, CDR2 SYDVKM. CDR3 size: 15 residues. CDR3 loop: CASSFAGLEGTTIYF. As DNA, the CDR3 is TGTGCCAGCAGTTTCGCGGGGTTGGAGGGAACCACCATATATTTT.

The chain recombines TRBV2 with TRBJ2-3, with D perhaps TRBD1 (7 bases). Germline CDR1 is SNHLY and CDR2 is FYNNEI. The CDR3 consists of 15 residues. Trimming pared 6 bases from V and 1 base from J, leaving 14 bases between. The CDR3 sequence: CASRDGRGGTDTQYF. The CDR3 DNA is TGTGCCAGCAGGGATGGCAGGGGGGGCACAGATACGCAGTATTTT. The full variable domain, completed using reference TRBV2 and TRBJ2-3, is EPEVTQTPSHQVTQMGQEVILRCVPISNHLYFYWYRQILGQKVEFLVSFYNNEISEKSEIFDDQFSVERPDGSNFTLKIRSTKLEDSAMYFCASRDGRGGTDTQYFGPGTRLTVL.

This clonotype was observed a handful of times. This sequence may be a read error, since a much larger clone differs from it by one base. The chain recombines TRBV12-3 or TRBV12-4 with TRBJ1-2; tentatively, D is TRBD1 (6 bases). The CDR3 covers 14 residues. V was clipped by 3 bases and J by 10 bases, with 18 bases between them. The CDR3 region is CASSFVPGELDYTF. The CDR3 nucleotides read TGTGCCAGCAGTTTCGTGCCAGGGGAACTCGACTACACCTTC.

V gene TRBV5-4 combines with J gene TRBJ2-2, with D possibly matching TRBD1 (5 bases). This CDR3 is 16 amino acids long. Deletions cut 4 bases from V and 5 bases from J, with 18 bases between. The germline V gene encodes CDR1 SGHNT and CDR2 YYREEE (reference sequence). CDR3 residues: CASSPGARGFTGELFF. The CDR3 DNA sequence: TGTGCCAGCAGCCCGGGTGCTAGGGGCTTTACCGGGGAGCTGTTTTTT.

The rearrangement uses TRBV6-5 and TRBJ1-4; 9 positions match TRBD1. Trimming at V came to 4 bases and at J to 7 bases, leaving 7 bases not matched to a gene. The CDR3 length is 15 residues. Germline V gene data show CDR1 as MNHEY and CDR2 as SVGAGI. The DNA for the CDR3 is TGTGCCAGCAGTTCCCAGACAGGGGGGATTGAAAAACTGTTTTTT. This gives the protein CASSSQTGGIEKLFF.

This clonotype showed up many times. The chain has TRBV28 and TRBJ1-5; D possibly corresponds to TRBD1 (6 bases). CDR1 MDHEN and CDR2 SYDVKM come from the germline V gene. Deletions cut 2 bases from V and 9 bases from J, with 26 bases between. The CDR3 totals 18 residues. The CDR3 spells CASSLVPPRRLGGRPQHF. The CDR3 bases are TGTGCCAGCAGTTTAGTCCCACCCCGCAGGCTCGGGGGGCGGCCCCAGCATTTT.

This clonotype was recorded at least ten times. The CDR3 here is CASSPGGTSGMGETQYF. CDR3 bases: TGTGCCAGCAGCCCGGGAGGGACTAGCGGGATGGGGGAGACCCAGTACTTC. The chain links TRBV7-3 to TRBJ2-5; 13 bases fit TRBD2. V lost 5 bases, J lost 5 bases, and 11 bases stayed unmatched. The CDR3 has 17 amino acids. Germline V lookup: CDR1 SGHTA, CDR2 FQGTGA.

This clonotype was picked up many times. The V call is TRBV11-2, the J call TRBJ1-5; 9 nucleotides line up with TRBD1. The CDR3 loop spans 17 amino acids. V was clipped by 2 bases and J by 7 bases; unmatched bases: 12. Germline loops: CDR1 SGHAT, CDR2 FQNNGV. CDR3 sequence: CASSLSVTGGKQQPQHF. The CDR3 nucleotides are TGTGCCAGCAGCTTAAGTGTGACAGGGGGAAAACAGCAGCCCCAGCATTTT.

In this sample, this clonotype turned up a few times. The chain carries TRBV5-1 and TRBJ2-2; no clear D gene. The CDR3 is made up of 14 amino acids. The germline V gene has CDR1 SGHRS and CDR2 YFSETQ. With 4 bases removed from V and 3 bases from J, the gap between germline ends came to 10 bases. CDR3 sequence reads: CASSESGYTGELFF. Written as DNA, the CDR3 is TGCGCCAGCAGCGAATCAGGTTACACCGGGGAGCTGTTTTTT.

This clonotype turned up a few times. This chain uses TRBV18 with TRBJ2-5, with D hard to call. V lost 1 base and J lost 2, with 8 bases in between. Germline V lookup: CDR1 KGHSH, CDR2 LQKENI. This CDR3 has 14 amino acids. CDR3 protein: CASSPQQSQETQYF. Written as DNA, the CDR3 is TGTGCCAGCTCACCACAGCAGTCGCAAGAGACCCAGTACTTC.

Concerning this clonotype itself: The junction departs from germline at one end; a sequencing error may be responsible. The chain couples TRBV4-1 to TRBJ2-7; D not resolved. The CDR3 has 11 amino acids. Germline loops: CDR1 MGHRA, CDR2 YSYEKL. The CDR3 DNA reads TGCGCCGGCAGCCACGAAGGCGAGCAGTACTTC. Residues: CAGSHEGEQYF.

In the case of this clonotype: A read error may explain this, as a much larger clone is one base away. CDR3 sequence: CATSDPQDTEAFF. In DNA form, the CDR3 reads TGTGCCACCAGTGACCCTCAGGACACTGAAGCTTTCTTT. V is TRBV24-1 and J is TRBJ1-1; no definite D call. V was cut by 4 bases and J by 3 bases, with 8 bases left in between. CDR1 KGHDR and CDR2 SFDVKD come from the germline V gene. This CDR3 comprises 13 residues.

This sequence joins TRBV20-1 and TRBJ2-4; 14 nucleotides match TRBD2. The CDR3 extends over 17 amino acids. The germline V gene has CDR1 DFQATT and CDR2 SNEGSKA (reference sequence). Trimming removed 1 base from V and 0 bases from J; junction bases left unmatched: 2. CDR3 sequence: CSARGLAGGIAKNIQYF. The CDR3 nucleotides read TGCAGTGCTAGAGGACTAGCGGGAGGGATAGCCAAAAACATTCAGTACTTC.

This clonotype came up many times. This chain uses TRBV20-1 with TRBJ2-7; possibly TRBD2 for D (5 bases). The CDR3 is 12 amino acids. The V end was cut by 5 bases, the J end by 2 bases, with 10 bases between. CDR1 is DFQATT, CDR2 SNEGSKA, per germline (reference sequence). CDR3 bases: TGCAGTGCTGCAGCGGCGGCCTACGAGCAGTACTTC. Translated, it gives CSAAAAAYEQYF.

The V and J genes are TRBV2 and TRBJ2-1; D ambiguous. This CDR3 has 13 amino acids. The V end was cut by 3 bases, the J end by 5 bases, with 8 bases between. CDR1 SNHLY and CDR2 FYNNEI come from the germline V gene. CDR3 amino acids: CASSELSNNEQFF. In DNA, the CDR3 is TGTGCCAGCAGTGAGCTTAGCAACAATGAGCAGTTCTTC.

The chain joins TRBV6-2 or TRBV6-3 to TRBJ2-1; no definite D call. Trimming stripped 6 bases from V and 8 bases from J, with 11 bases between. Germline V gives CDR1 MNHEY, CDR2 SVGEGT. This CDR3 contains 12 residues. Here the CDR3 DNA reads TGTGCCAGCAGAGGAAGTATGGATGAGCAGTTCTTC. Translated, it gives CASRGSMDEQFF.

This clonotype was observed at least ten times. The chain employs TRBV28 and TRBJ1-5; D is unclear. Per germline, CDR1 MDHEN and CDR2 SYDVKM. Trimming shortened V by 6 bases and J by 0 bases, and 9 bases separated the two germline ends. This CDR3 comprises 14 residues. The CDR3 is CASRPGYSNQPQHF. The CDR3 nucleotides are TGTGCCAGCAGACCGGGTTATAGCAATCAGCCCCAGCATTTT.

The table lists this clonotype with many counts. The chain has TRBV15 and TRBJ1-4; D is perhaps TRBD1 (6 bases). The CDR3 covers 14 residues. In germline, CDR1 is LNHNV, CDR2 YYDKDF (reference sequence). V gave up 0 bases and J gave up 6 bases, with 8 bases separating them. For the CDR3, the DNA is TGTGCCACCAGCAGAGAGCCAGGGGATGAAAAACTGTTTTTT. Translating it yields CATSREPGDEKLFF.

This clonotype was seen at least ten times. V usage is TRBV28 and J usage is TRBJ1-5; D is uncertain. Germline lookup yields CDR1 MDHEN and CDR2 SYDVKM. With 2 bases removed from V and 3 bases from J, the gap between germline ends came to 2 bases. The CDR3 has 12 amino acids. This chain's CDR3 is CASSLINQPQHF. The CDR3 coding sequence is TGTGCCAGCAGTTTAATCAATCAGCCCCAGCATTTT.

This clonotype has ten or more counts. The V call is TRBV2, the J call TRBJ1-1; no clear D. V lost 3 bases to trimming and J lost 0 bases, with 8 bases between them. The CDR3 extends over 14 amino acids. The germline gives CDR1 SNHLY, CDR2 FYNNEI. CDR3 nucleotides: TGTGCCAGCAGTGATTTTGGGGTGAACACTGAAGCTTTCTTT. Encoded protein: CASSDFGVNTEAFF.

V gene TRBV30 combines with J gene TRBJ2-5; 8 nucleotides agree with TRBD1. The J call may be in error: the DNA end matches TRBJ2-1 better. Germline loops: CDR1 GTSNPN, CDR2 SVGIG (reference sequence). The CDR3 is made up of 12 amino acids. The CDR3 sequence is CAWNRGYNEQFF. CDR3 DNA sequence: TGTGCCTGGAACAGGGGGTACAATGAGCAGTTCTTC.

The rearrangement uses TRBV29-1 and TRBJ2-5; TRBD1 aligns across 7 bases. CDR1 and CDR2 (germline): SQVTM, ANQGSEA. CDR3 length: 15 residues. Trimming took 6 bases from V and 2 from J; bases not matched to a gene: 12. The CDR3 is CSVAGTDIVQETQYF. The CDR3 DNA reads TGCAGCGTAGCCGGGACAGACATCGTTCAAGAGACCCAGTACTTC. Full variable domain (remainder filled in from reference TRBV29-1 and TRBJ2-5): SAVISQKPSRDICQRGTSLTIQCQVDSQVTMMFWYRQQPGQSLTLIATANQGSEATYESGFVIDKFPISRPNLTFSTLTVSNMSPEDSSIYLCSVAGTDIVQETQYFGPGTRLLVL.